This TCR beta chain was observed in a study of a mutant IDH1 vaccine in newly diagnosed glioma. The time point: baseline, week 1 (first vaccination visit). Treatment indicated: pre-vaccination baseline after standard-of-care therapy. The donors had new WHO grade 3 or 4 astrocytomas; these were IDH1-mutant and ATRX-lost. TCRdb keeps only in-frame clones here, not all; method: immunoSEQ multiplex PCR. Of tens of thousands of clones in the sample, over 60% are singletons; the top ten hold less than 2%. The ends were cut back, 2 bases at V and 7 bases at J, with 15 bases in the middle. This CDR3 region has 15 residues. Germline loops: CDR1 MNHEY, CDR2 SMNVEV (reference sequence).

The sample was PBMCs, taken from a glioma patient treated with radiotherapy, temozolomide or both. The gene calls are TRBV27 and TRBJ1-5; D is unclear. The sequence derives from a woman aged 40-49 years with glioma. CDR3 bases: TGTGCCAGCAGTTTACTAGCGGTGCGAGGACAGCCCCAGCATTTT. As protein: CASSLLAVRGQPQHF.